This T cell receptor (beta chain) derives from a study of cytomegalovirus exposure and HLA in healthy donors (dated by TCRdb to 2016 to 2017). As for the study more broadly: According to an earlier analysis of 587 of the donors, about 179 million T cells yielded some 110 million unique TCR beta sequences and less than 300 Gb of sequence data. An early release covering approximately 600 HLA-typed donors comprised 300 to 350 gigabases of sequencing data and tens of millions of unique TCR sequences. Among about 410 genotyped donors of the cohort, an average of approximately 240,000 unique TCR beta nucleotide sequences was sequenced per donor, of which approximately 18% were non-productive. In a later genetic analysis, genome-wide SNP genotypes for about three fifths of the 666 donors were used, and that subset was treated as a discovery cohort. Alongside the repertoire data, information on donor age, sex, ethnicity and CMV serostatus was compiled. The later analysis used no new phenotypic data to find candidate immune exposures, relying instead on TCR beta sequences and their occurrence across donors. Among the roughly 390 genotyped donors, about 83% belonged to the genetic ancestry cluster associated with self-reported Caucasian donors. High-throughput TCR immunosequencing, statistical association of individual TCRs with disease status, and machine learning were combined to predict cytomegalovirus infection status. Because of strong linkage in the cohort, roughly five DR-DQ haplotypes were treated as single units for association and clustering. The number of typed donors differed by locus: about 629-630 for A, B, C, DRB1 and DQB1; approximately 540 for DQA1; about 600 for DPA1; and about 450 for DPB1. To study patterns of TCR occurrence, a later analysis re-analyzed previously published TCR beta repertoires from several hundred donors and added high-resolution HLA genotyping. The study aimed to test whether signatures of past pathogen exposure could be identified by cataloging public T cell receptors. In an earlier analysis of 550 to 700 of the donors, high-throughput TCR beta sequencing was used to judge whether each TCR beta V gene segment behaved as functional or pseudogenic. Both class I and class II loci were covered by HLA typing, at four-digit resolution. In addition to the first cohort of 666 subjects, a separate validation cohort of approximately 130 different subjects was used. The study used immunosequencing to profile the T cell repertoires of about 670 subjects and linked those repertoires to cytomegalovirus serostatus. All discovery cohort repertoires had been generated using a single sequencing platform. Summary of the overall study and its limitations: In a later analysis, the rate of TCR association differed among HLA loci, with DRB1 alleles having the most associated TCRs and HLA-C alleles having the fewest. In vitro tests confirmed that a few of the cytomegalovirus-associated TCR beta chains recognize cytomegalovirus antigens. Strong co-occurrence of HLA alleles, especially DR and DQ, made assigning TCR associations to individual alleles difficult. The study listed 164 TCR beta chains as associated with cytomegalovirus. In a later analysis, most CMV-associated TCR beta chains were found to appear HLA-restricted, with HLA associations seemingly driven largely by CMV exposure. In a later analysis, HLA-associated TCR beta chains showed more clonal expansion and lower generation probabilities than non-associated chains that were equally common. Sequencing depth was assumed to be roughly uniform across donors in the presence/absence analyses, though that assumption may not hold. Specific HLA alleles were associated with 15,000 to 20,000 TCR beta sequences at a false discovery rate of 0.05 in a later analysis. The only immune exposure information available for the cohort was CMV serostatus. The earlier analysis of fewer than 750 of the donors excluded some 15 rarely observed V segments, including chromosome 9 orphons, because counts were too low. An earlier analysis of several hundred of the donors showed that most TCR beta V segments appeared in productive rearrangements either about 90% or about 30% of the time, which broadly matched IMGT annotations. Compared with the roughly 670-donor mean, donors in an Asian-associated ancestry cluster had fewer N-insertions in productive TCRs, according to a later genetic analysis. The classifier was reported to diagnose cytomegalovirus status with high specificity and sensitivity in both the original and validation cohorts. Most TCR sequences were observed very rarely across donors, whereas some public TCRs were present in many individuals. The authors suggested that the approach could potentially be extended to other disease states and immunological phenotypes. Only TCR beta chains were sequenced in this cohort, and the absence of alpha or paired-chain data limited detectable features. V-gene and J-gene trimming of TCR beta chains was associated with a missense DCLRE1C variant in a later genetic analysis, and the association was replicated in an independent cohort. A further reported finding was that TCR beta sequences accurately predicted the HLA-A and HLA-B alleles for most subjects in the first cohort. Correlated functional status among segregating V segments might be attributable to linkage disequilibrium, but an unknown experimental factor could not be ruled out. Because the 87-base-pair reads could not distinguish some IMGT-functional V segments, including TRBV6-2 and TRBV6-3, those segments were excluded. A later analysis reported that several top co-occurrence clusters appeared linked to parvovirus B19, influenza, CMV and Epstein-Barr virus. Because HLA typing was unavailable for some donors at each locus, only the typed subset was used in association tests. A group of highly shared sequence variants was considered likely to be a technical artifact of the sequencing pipeline.

The method was the immunoSEQ multiplex PCR assay. The multiplex PCR relied on a mix of 60 forward primers for TCR Vbeta segments and 13 reverse primers for TCR Jbeta segments. The CDR3 region of rearranged TCR beta genes was amplified from genomic DNA by a multiplex PCR assay. On the Illumina HiSeq System, the amplified TCR beta libraries were sequenced as 87-base-pair reads. The published analysis was carried out like this. A later analysis tallied 75 million to 95 million unique TCR beta chains across the 660 or so repertoires, and some 10 million of those chains were shared by two or more donors. A nearest-neighbor algorithm error-corrected the raw reads and collapsed the reads into unique sequences, merging closely related sequences to remove PCR and sequencing errors. V, D and J gene segments were assigned by aligning CDR3 sequences to IMGT reference sequences. For a sequence to be retained, a match of at least six nucleotides to both a V gene segment and a J gene segment was required. A rearrangement was called productive if the CDR3 had no stop codons and remained in frame with V and J, and every other rearrangement was called non-productive. Following IMGT convention, CDR3 was defined as the stretch from the second conserved V-encoded cysteine up to the conserved J-encoded phenylalanine. Sequences without an unambiguous match to a single V gene segment were excluded from the earlier analysis of several hundred of the donors. An earlier analysis of 587 of the donors classified V segments as functional when productive rearrangements were above 56.7% and as segregating when the standard deviation between donors was above 5%. A statistical classification framework was built to diagnose cytomegalovirus status from the catalog of TCR beta chain sequences. In a later analysis, TCR nucleotide sequences were compared against IMGT/GENE-DB human TR gene sequences so that V and J genes could be assigned. A later analysis assigned CDR3 sequences and most-parsimonious VDJ recombination scenarios with the TCRdist pipeline. In a later analysis, every TCR beta chain was defined by the combination of its CDR3 amino acid sequence and its V-gene family, and reads without a unique V-gene family were dropped. As a way to deal with suspected cross-contamination and a sequencing artifact, a later analysis dropped roughly 600 nucleotide sequences that were highly shared and had low generation probability. For each public chain, a later analysis derived a clonal expansion index from normalized ranks of inferred template counts within each repertoire. In a later analysis, generation probabilities were computed using a VDJ recombination model fitted to out-of-frame rearrangements, and the results were checked against IGoR. In a later analysis, TCR-TCR, TCR-HLA and TCR-CMV co-occurrence was scored with hypergeometric tests, and a repertoire-size bias correction was applied to TCR pairs. A later analysis estimated false discovery rates by permuting HLA or CMV assignments 20 times. In a later analysis, co-occurring TCRs were grouped with DBSCAN, and TCRdist sequence similarity was added when clustering was performed within HLA-allele-positive subsets. Repertoires with fewer than 30,000 or more than 120,000 public chains were left out of co-occurrence clustering, as were about 5 repertoires with anomalous nucleotide sharing. TCRdb stores this immuneACCESS table with in-frame sequences only. Part of the clones is absent; in the studies checked, under half of the shortfall reflects unresolved V genes, and no reason is known for the rest. Clonal size and the V and J genes are those of that table, whereas D and trimming came from the DNA. The sample table lists approximately 100,000 clones, 77% of them with a count of one. The leading ten clones occupy around 5.3% of the sample.

The CDR3, from cysteine to phenylalanine, totals 15 residues. Only the CDR3 portion is preserved as DNA: 45 bases, with reading frame beginning at the first base. The germline V gene gives CDR1 as LGHNA and CDR2 as YNFKEQ. The junction carries 14 bases between V and J, which are trimmed by 0 bases and 6 bases respectively. Details on this clone: Its antigen is unknown. The sample holds no much larger clone one base away, and base qualities are not on file.

The cohort consisted of hundreds of healthy bone marrow donors. Cohort members were all nominally healthy when sampled, although unrecorded immune exposures were likely present. The donor was CMV seronegative and belonged to the group of 380 or so seronegative cohort members. Every donor gave a peripheral blood sample, and the peripheral blood mononuclear cells from that sample were used for TCR beta sequencing. The Qiagen DNeasy Blood Extraction Kit was used to extract genomic DNA from the blood cell samples. The chain was built from TRBV4-2 and TRBJ1-1; the D gene remains uncertain. The clonotype originates from a woman aged 35 to 49 in good health and CMV-seronegative. The sample was PBMCs. The nucleotide sequence reads as follows: TGTGCCAGCAGCCAAGAAGTTCAAGCGTCTGCTGAAGCTTTCTTT. Its protein product is CASSQEVQASAEAFF.